This T cell receptor (beta chain) was identified during a study of control samples from healthy donors and cancer patients. The CDR3 has 17 residues. Germline V gene sequence: CDR1 LGHDT, CDR2 YNNKEL (reference sequence). Trimming took 4 bases from V and 3 from J, leaving 19 bases between them. A single count supports this clone. Using immunoSEQ multiplex PCR, the repertoire was profiled, and TCRdb retains in-frame clones only, with some absent. The table lists 100,000 to 150,000 clones, around 90% of them singletons, with more than 2% in the top ten. The receptor was isolated from a young man in good health. This chain joins TRBV3-1 (or the pseudogene TRBV3-2) and TRBJ1-3, with D possibly TRBD1 on 6 matching bases. The sample consisted of blood. CDR3 bases: TGTGCCAGCAGCCTCCTCTACGCCCCCAGGGGTGGAAACACCATATATTTT. Translation gives CASSLLYAPRGGNTIYF.